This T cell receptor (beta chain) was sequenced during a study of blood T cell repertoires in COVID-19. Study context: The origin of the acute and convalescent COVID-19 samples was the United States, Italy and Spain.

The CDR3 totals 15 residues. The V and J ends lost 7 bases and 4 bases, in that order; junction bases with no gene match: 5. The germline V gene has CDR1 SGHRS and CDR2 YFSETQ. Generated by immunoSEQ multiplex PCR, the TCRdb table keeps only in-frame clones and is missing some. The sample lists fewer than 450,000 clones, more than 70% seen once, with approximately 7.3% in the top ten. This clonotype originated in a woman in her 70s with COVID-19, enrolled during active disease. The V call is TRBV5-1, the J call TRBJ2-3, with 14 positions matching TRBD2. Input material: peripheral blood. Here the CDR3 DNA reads TGCGCCAGCGGCGGGACTAGCGGGGGTCCAGATACGCAGTATTTT. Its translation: CASGGTSGGPDTQYF.